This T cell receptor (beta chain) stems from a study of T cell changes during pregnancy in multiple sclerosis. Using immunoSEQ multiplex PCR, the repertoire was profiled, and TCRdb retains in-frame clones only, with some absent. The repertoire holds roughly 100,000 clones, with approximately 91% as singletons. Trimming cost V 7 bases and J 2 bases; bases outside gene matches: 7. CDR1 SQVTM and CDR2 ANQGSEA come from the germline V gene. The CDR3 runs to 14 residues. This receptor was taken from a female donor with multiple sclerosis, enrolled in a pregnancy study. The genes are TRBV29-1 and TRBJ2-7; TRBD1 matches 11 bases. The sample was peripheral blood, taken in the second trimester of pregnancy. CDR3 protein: CSAGPGQGAYEQYF. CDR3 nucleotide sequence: TGCAGCGCGGGTCCGGGACAGGGGGCCTACGAGCAGTACTTC.